One and the same sample provided the 30 T cell receptor beta chains below, sequenced in a study of somatic mutations in cytotoxic T cells in rheumatoid arthritis. Using immunoSEQ multiplex PCR, the repertoire was profiled, and TCRdb retains in-frame clones only, with some absent. This table has some 38,000 clones, less than 85% appearing once. The sequencing input was CD8+ T cells sorted from blood. All receptors derive from a man aged 40-49 years in good health.

The gene calls are TRBV4-1 and TRBJ1-5, with 9 bases lining up with TRBD1. The CDR3 runs to 20 residues. The germline CDR1 and CDR2 sequences are MGHRA and YSYEKL. V shed 2 bases and J 0 bases; nucleotides not matched to a gene: 14. CDR3 DNA sequence: TGCGCCAGCAGCCAACCGGGCCCGGACAGGGGCGCCTATAGCAATCAGCCCCAGCATTTT. Its translation is CASSQPGPDRGAYSNQPQHF.

The genes are TRBV7-2 and TRBJ2-3; 8 nucleotides match TRBD2. The J segment lost 2 bases and the V segment lost 8 bases, leaving 9 bases of the junction unmatched. Germline assignment: CDR1 SGHTA and CDR2 FQGNSA. The CDR3 covers 15 residues. The CDR3 reads CASRPGTRTTDTQYF. In DNA, the CDR3 is TGTGCCAGCCGCCCCGGGACTAGGACCACAGATACGCAGTATTTT.

The rearrangement links TRBV27 to TRBJ2-1, with TRBD2 identical over 12 bases. V dropped 6 bases and J dropped 5; count of bases not matched to a gene: 5. This CDR3 is 15 amino acids long. Germline lookup yields CDR1 MNHEY and CDR2 SMNVEV (reference sequence). The CDR3 loop is CASSPWTSGNNEQFF. In nucleotides, the CDR3 is TGTGCCAGCAGCCCCTGGACTAGCGGGAACAATGAGCAGTTCTTC.

V is TRBV5-5 and J is TRBJ2-7; a weak D match, TRBD2 (5 bases). V was clipped by 6 bases and J by 4 bases, with 8 bases between them. CDR1 SGHKS and CDR2 YYEKEE come from the germline V gene (reference sequence). CDR3 size: 11 residues. The CDR3 DNA is TGTGCCAGCACCCCGGGGTACGAGCAGTACTTC. This gives the protein CASTPGYEQYF.

Points on this clone: One end of the junction does not line up with germline, which may come from a read error. The chain links TRBV30 to TRBJ2-7, with TRBD1 identical over 8 bases. There are 12 residues in the CDR3. Per germline, CDR1 GTSNPN and CDR2 SVGIG (reference sequence). The CDR3 DNA sequence: TGTGCCTGGACAGGGGGCACCTATGAGCAGTACTTC. Its protein product is CAWTGGTYEQYF.

CDR3 coding DNA: TGTGCCAGCCCAACAGGAACGAACACTGAAGCTTTCTTT. It specifies CASPTGTNTEAFF. J is TRBJ1-1 and V is TRBV2; TRBD1 is a possible D gene (5 bases). CDR3 length: 13 residues. Germline CDR1 reads SNHLY; CDR2 reads FYNNEI. The V end lost 8 bases, the J end lost 1 base, and 11 bases lay between the germline ends.

In nucleotides, the CDR3 is TGTGCCAGCAGTTTAATAGCGGGGGACAATGAGCAGTTCTTC. This codes for CASSLIAGDNEQFF. This rearrangement joins TRBV28 to TRBJ2-1; the match to TRBD2 covers 9 bases. With V trimmed by 2 bases and J by 5 bases, 1 base remained unmatched. CDR1 and CDR2 (germline): MDHEN, SYDVKM. The CDR3 runs 14 residues.

This rearrangement joins TRBV4-3 to TRBJ2-3; D is ambiguous. CDR3 length: 17 amino acids. Germline V CDR1 and CDR2: LGHNA, YSLEER. V was clipped by 1 base and J by 0 bases, with 14 bases between them. The CDR3 DNA sequence: TGCGCCAGCAGCCAAGGGGTTCTCACCTCTAGCACAGATACGCAGTATTTT. As protein: CASSQGVLTSSTDTQYF.

The chain employs TRBV6-5 and TRBJ1-5, with D possibly matching TRBD1 (5 bases). Deletions cut 0 bases from V and 8 bases from J, with 14 bases between. Germline CDR1 reads MNHEY; CDR2 reads SVGAGI. The CDR3 runs to 15 residues. The CDR3 sequence: CASSYSKSLGEPQHF. The CDR3 DNA follows: TGTGCCAGCAGTTACTCGAAATCCCTGGGGGAGCCCCAGCATTTT.

This chain links TRBV5-1 with TRBJ2-1; possibly TRBD1 for D (5 bases). Germline V gene data show CDR1 as SGHRS and CDR2 as YFSETQ. CDR3 size: 11 residues. Trimming took off 4 bases at V and 8 bases at J, with 7 bases between the two ends. The CDR3 DNA follows: TGCGCCAGCAGCATGACAGATGAGCAGTTCTTC. It translates to CASSMTDEQFF.

A few counts support this clone. This chain connects TRBV19 to TRBJ1-1; D gene uncertain. The CDR3 spans 15 residues. The germline gives CDR1 LNHDA, CDR2 SQIVND (reference sequence). Trimming pared 8 bases from V and 1 base from J, leaving 17 bases between. CDR3 loop: CASVPPGITNTEAFF. DNA of the CDR3: TGTGCCAGTGTCCCCCCGGGCATTACGAACACTGAAGCTTTCTTT.

This sequence joins TRBV28 and TRBJ1-1; a possible D gene is TRBD1 (6 bases). The CDR3 totals 14 residues. The germline gives CDR1 MDHEN, CDR2 SYDVKM. Between the trimmed V and J ends, which lost 10 bases and 0 bases, there was a span of 15 bases. The CDR3 DNA is TGTGCCATACAGGGAGGAAACATGAACACTGAAGCTTTCTTT. This translates into CAIQGGNMNTEAFF.

The chain recombines TRBV11-2 with TRBJ2-2, with D possibly TRBD2 on 5 matching bases. This CDR3 contains 14 residues. Germline-derived CDR1 and CDR2 are SGHAT and FQNNGV. Between the trimmed V and J ends, which lost 2 bases and 4 bases, there was a span of 8 bases. CDR3 protein: CASSLRGSTGELFF. CDR3 in DNA: TGTGCCAGCAGCTTACGAGGGTCCACCGGGGAGCTGTTTTTT. The full variable domain, completed using reference TRBV11-2 and TRBJ2-2, is EAGVAQSPRYKIIEKRQSVAFWCNPISGHATLYWYQQILGQGPKLLIQFQNNGVVDDSQLPKDRFSAERLKGVDSTLKIQPAKLEDSAVYLCASSLRGSTGELFFGEGSRLTVL.

CDR3 DNA: TGTGCCAGCAGTGGTTTAGCGGGAGAGTCCTACGAGCAGTACTTC. It is translated as CASSGLAGESYEQYF. The genes are TRBV6-1 and TRBJ2-7, with 9 bases identical to TRBD2. Germline-derived CDR1 and CDR2 are MNHNS and SASEGT. The CDR3 runs 15 residues. V lost 4 bases, J lost 1 base, and 5 bases stayed unmatched.

The chain links TRBV28 to TRBJ1-4; no firm D call. CDR3 length equals 17 residues. CDR1 is MDHEN, CDR2 SYDVKM, per germline. Trimming took 10 bases from V and 1 from J, leaving 22 bases between them. CDR3 DNA: TGTGCCACCTCTCAGGAAGGCATAGTTCTAACTAATGAAAAACTGTTTTTT. Its translation: CATSQEGIVLTNEKLFF.

This clone was seen a single time. The chain has TRBV23-1 and TRBJ2-2; D is ambiguous. TRBV23-1 is identified as an open reading frame with a role that is uncertain. CDR3 length: 14 amino acids. Trimming took off 0 bases at V and 5 bases at J, with 7 bases between the two ends. The CDR3 DNA is TGCGCCAGCAGTCAATCGATAGGGACCGGGGAGCTGTTTTTT. Translated: CASSQSIGTGELFF.

V and J are TRBV5-4 and TRBJ2-7, with TRBD2 identical over 16 bases. The V gene end was trimmed by 3 bases and the J gene end by 5 bases; junction bases not matched to a gene: 5. This CDR3 spans 16 amino acids. Germline CDR1 is SGHNT and CDR2 is YYREEE (reference sequence). The CDR3 region has the DNA TGTGCCAGCAGCTCGGGACTAGCGGGAGGGTCCCACGAGCAGTACTTC. Its protein product is CASSSGLAGGSHEQYF.

This clone was recorded once. The chain carries TRBV6-1 and TRBJ2-1; D not certain. The CDR3 is 14 residues long. The germline V gene has CDR1 MNHNS and CDR2 SASEGT. V dropped 7 bases and J dropped 0 bases, with 10 bases sitting between them. CDR3 amino acids: CASIALSSYNEQFF. CDR3 coding DNA: TGTGCCAGCATAGCATTGAGCTCCTACAATGAGCAGTTCTTC.

This rearrangement joins TRBV5-4 to TRBJ2-1; 8 nucleotides agree with TRBD2. Per germline, CDR1 SGHNT and CDR2 YYREEE (reference sequence). CDR3 length equals 15 residues. V lost 2 bases and J lost 8; bases outside the gene matches: 9. CDR3: CASSFRGGLPDEQFF. The CDR3 DNA reads TGTGCCAGCAGCTTCCGGGGGGGCTTGCCCGATGAGCAGTTCTTC.

This clone occurred once. The chain couples TRBV30 to TRBJ2-1, with TRBD1 matching over 8 bases. Germline V gives CDR1 GTSNPN, CDR2 SVGIG (reference sequence). The CDR3 length is 14 residues. Germline trimming cut 5 bases from V and 4 bases from J; bases unmatched to any gene: 7. CDR3 DNA: TGTGCCTGGGATGGACAGGGCACATACAATGAGCAGTTCTTC. Protein sequence: CAWDGQGTYNEQFF.

The rearrangement links TRBV5-1 to TRBJ2-7; no definite D call. This CDR3 has 13 residues. Trimming left V 5 bases short and J 6 bases short, with 15 bases between. CDR1 SGHRS and CDR2 YFSETQ come from the germline V gene. CDR3 in amino acids: CASRGSPSLEQYF. CDR3 DNA sequence: TGCGCCAGCAGAGGCAGCCCATCACTCGAGCAGTACTTC. Drawing the rest from reference TRBV5-1 and TRBJ2-7, the complete variable domain is KAGVTQTPRYLIKTRGQQVTLSCSPISGHRSVSWYQQTPGQGLQFLFEYFSETQRNKGNFPGRFSGRQFSNSRSEMNVSTLELGDSALYLCASRGSPSLEQYFGPGTRLTVT.

This clone was observed a handful of times. The chain couples TRBV5-4 to TRBJ1-1; no clear D. In germline, CDR1 is SGHNT, CDR2 YYREEE (reference sequence). V was trimmed by 5 bases and J by 7 bases, leaving 12 bases between them. The CDR3 contains 12 residues. The CDR3 DNA is TGTGCCAGCAGGGAGGCAAACGGTGAAGCTTTCTTT. This codes for CASREANGEAFF. The full variable domain, in which reference TRBV5-4 and TRBJ1-1 provide the parts outside the CDR3, is ETGVTQSPTHLIKTRGQQVTLRCSSQSGHNTVSWYQQALGQGPQFIFQYYREEENGRGNFPPRFSGLQFPNYSSELNVNALELDDSALYLCASREANGEAFFGQGTRLTVV.

In DNA form, the CDR3 reads TGTGCCAGCAGCCAAGATCCCTCAGGAGAGTACGCTTTCTTT. Protein product: CASSQDPSGEYAFF. V and J are TRBV4-2 and TRBJ1-1; D remains ambiguous. V lost 0 bases to trimming and J lost 11 bases, with 16 bases between them. Germline values: CDR1 LGHNA, CDR2 YNFKEQ. This CDR3 spans 14 amino acids.

The chain has TRBV7-9 and TRBJ1-3; the match to TRBD1 covers 9 bases. Germline V gene data show CDR1 as SEHNR and CDR2 as FQNEAQ (reference sequence). J lost 3 bases, V lost 3 bases, and 6 bases had no gene match. The CDR3 consists of 16 residues. The CDR3: CASSFLLTGGGNTIYF. CDR3 DNA sequence: TGTGCCAGCAGCTTCCTCTTGACAGGGGGTGGAAACACCATATATTTT. The full variable domain, completed using reference TRBV7-9 and TRBJ1-3, is DTGVSQNPRHKITKRGQNVTFRCDPISEHNRLYWYRQTLGQGPEFLTYFQNEAQLEKSRLLSDRFSAERPKGSFSTLEIQRTEQGDSAMYLCASSFLLTGGGNTIYFGEGSWLTVV.

V gene TRBV5-1 combines with J gene TRBJ2-1; possible D gene TRBD1, 5 bases. CDR3 size: 11 residues. Germline V gene lookup returns CDR1 SGHRS and CDR2 YFSETQ. With 4 bases removed from V and 9 bases from J, the gap between germline ends came to 8 bases. Written as DNA, the CDR3 is TGCGCCAGCAGCGGGGCCTTTGAGCAGTTCTTC. Protein product: CASSGAFEQFF.

The rearrangement joins TRBV4-1 to TRBJ2-5; D possibly corresponds to TRBD1 (5 bases). Trimming left V 2 bases short and J 7 bases short, with 20 bases between. The germline CDR1 and CDR2 sequences are MGHRA and YSYEKL. This CDR3 is built from 16 residues. The CDR3 DNA sequence: TGCGCCAGCAGCCAATCCTCCGGCGAAGGCCAGGGGACCCAGTACTTC. Translated, it gives CASSQSSGEGQGTQYF.

This chain's CDR3 is CASSVAGSNYGYTF. The CDR3 coding sequence is TGTGCCAGCAGCGTCGCGGGTTCTAACTATGGCTACACCTTC. The V and J genes are TRBV9 and TRBJ1-2, with no clear D. The CDR3 runs 14 residues. Per the germline V gene, CDR1 is SGDLS and CDR2 is YYNGEE. V dropped 2 bases and J dropped 0 bases, with 8 bases sitting between them.

This chain links TRBV29-1 with TRBJ2-1; D possibly matches TRBD1 or TRBD2 (5 bases each). From germline, CDR1 is SQVTM and CDR2 ANQGSEA. V lost 0 bases and J 2 bases, leaving 11 bases between the germline ends. The CDR3 consists of 15 residues. The CDR3 region has the DNA TGCAGCGTTGAAGACCCGGGGACCCCCTACAATGAGCAGTTCTTC. This codes for CSVEDPGTPYNEQFF.

J is TRBJ2-7 and V is TRBV6-6, with D maybe TRBD2 (5 bases). Trimming left V 7 bases short and J 2 bases short, with 15 bases between. The CDR3 consists of 14 residues. Germline loops: CDR1 MNHNY, CDR2 SVGAGI (reference sequence). CDR3 sequence: CASTPGLSTYEQYF. CDR3 nucleotides: TGTGCCAGCACCCCCGGACTTTCAACCTACGAGCAGTACTTC.

This clone showed up just a few times. The J gene is TRBJ2-2, the V gene TRBV7-9; TRBD1 is a possible D gene (6 bases). Germline V gene data show CDR1 as SEHNR and CDR2 as FQNEAQ (reference sequence). Trimming stripped 2 bases from V and 5 bases from J, with 9 bases between. This CDR3 spans 14 amino acids. In DNA, the CDR3 is TGTGCCAGCAGCTTACAGGGGCAGACCGGGGAGCTGTTTTTT. Translated, it gives CASSLQGQTGELFF.